A selection of T cell receptor beta chains follows, all from one sample in a study of cytomegalovirus exposure and HLA in healthy donors. TCRdb's table, derived via immunoSEQ multiplex PCR, lists solely in-frame clones and lacks some. The sample lists some 130,000 clones, about 10% occurring once. Material for sequencing was PBMCs. These receptors were obtained from a woman in her thirties or forties in good health and CMV-seropositive. CDR3s leave out the opening cysteine and the closing phenylalanine or tryptophan. Fields, in order: V gene, J gene, CDR3 protein.

>TRBV6-1|TRBJ1-4
ASSQGSTYEKLF
>TRBV14|TRBJ2-3
ASSQRLAALTDTQY
>TRBV5-1|TRBJ1-6
ASSLAGGLNSPLH
>TRBV2|TRBJ2-3
ASSPLEDTQY
>TRBV5-1|TRBJ2-3
ASSLAGRGGTDTQY
>TRBV7-8|TRBJ1-2
ASSLAEGNYGYT
>TRBV5-1|TRBJ1-1
ASSGGQGMNTEAF
>TRBV10-3|TRBJ2-7
AISSPAYEQY
>TRBV7-2|TRBJ1-3
ASSLGVGGSGNTIY
>TRBV18|TRBJ2-2
ASSPATGGAGGELF
>TRBV5-4|TRBJ1-1
ASSRGQGRGTEAF
>TRBV2|TRBJ1-4
ASRTGTTNEKLF
>TRBV15|TRBJ1-2
ATSSGRGYGYT
>TRBV5-1|TRBJ1-4
ASSFGAAGNEKLF
>TRBV10-3|TRBJ1-1
AISEGRGITEAF
>TRBV19|TRBJ1-5
ATREGGTRQPQH
>TRBV10-2|TRBJ2-2
ASSDDTGELF
>TRBV6-6|TRBJ1-5
ASSPREQPQH
>TRBV6-5|TRBJ1-5
ASSSGGWGNQPQH
>TRBV7-2|TRBJ1-1
ASSARTGRVRTEAF
>TRBV12-2|TRBJ1-6
ASRLPTGTGGSPLH
>TRBV19|.
ASSIGLAGLPYEQY